This TCR beta chain was obtained from a study of control samples from healthy donors and cancer patients. The CDR3 sequence is 16 residues long. Clones were read by immunoSEQ multiplex PCR, and TCRdb kept only the in-frame ones, dropping some. The table shows 150,000 or so clones, with roughly 90% occurring only once. The gene calls are TRBV21-1 and TRBJ2-1; the table gives TRBD1 as D, unverified against the DNA. TRBV21-1 is a pseudogene. Material: blood. The TCR sequence derives from a woman in her thirties in good health. CDR3: CASSRWDRASYNEQFF. The CDR3 DNA is TGTGCCAGCAGCCGATGGGACAGGGCGTCGTACAATGAGCAGTTCTTC.